This T cell receptor beta chain was recorded in a study of blood T cell repertoires in COVID-19. Study-level information: Spain, Italy and the United States supplied samples that represented acute and convalescent COVID-19.

Germline V gene data show CDR1 as MRHNA and CDR2 as SNTAGT. Germline trimming cut 4 bases from V and 8 bases from J; bases unmatched to any gene: 11. The CDR3 runs 16 residues. Sequenced by immunoSEQ multiplex PCR; TCRdb stores in-frame clones only, minus some. The sample shows some 31,000 clones, 90% of them seen only once. This chain connects TRBV6-4 to TRBJ2-1; TRBD2 matches 10 bases. This TCR was recovered from a human donor in a cohort sampled during active COVID-19. Sequenced material: peripheral blood. The CDR3 DNA sequence: TGTGCCAGCAGTGGGTCCCCGGGACTAGCGTTCCATGAGCAGTTCTTC. Translation gives CASSGSPGLAFHEQFF.